The T cell receptor beta chain under discussion was sequenced for a study of naive and memory T cell subsets. This CDR3 has 15 residues. V was clipped by 3 bases and J by 0 bases; unmatched bases: 2. Germline CDR1 and CDR2: SGDLS and YYNGEE. The beta constant-region primer was an equimolar mix of two oligonucleotides covering TRBC1 and TRBC2. The cDNA 3' end received a ligated single-stranded oligonucleotide carrying the SP2 primer and a 12-nucleotide UMI. TCRdb used MiXCR to reprocess the UMI-ligation and nested PCR reads, holding one entry per CDR3 protein. In the table there are roughly 21,000 distinct CDR3 sequences, approximately 11% of which are singletons.

The chain links TRBV9 to TRBJ2-1, with 8 bases matching TRBD1. This receptor was obtained from a human donor in good health. Material for sequencing was central memory CD8+ T cells from blood. DNA for the CDR3: TGTGCCAGCAGCGAGGACAGGGTCTCCTACAATGAGCAGTTCTTC. Protein product: CASSEDRVSYNEQFF.